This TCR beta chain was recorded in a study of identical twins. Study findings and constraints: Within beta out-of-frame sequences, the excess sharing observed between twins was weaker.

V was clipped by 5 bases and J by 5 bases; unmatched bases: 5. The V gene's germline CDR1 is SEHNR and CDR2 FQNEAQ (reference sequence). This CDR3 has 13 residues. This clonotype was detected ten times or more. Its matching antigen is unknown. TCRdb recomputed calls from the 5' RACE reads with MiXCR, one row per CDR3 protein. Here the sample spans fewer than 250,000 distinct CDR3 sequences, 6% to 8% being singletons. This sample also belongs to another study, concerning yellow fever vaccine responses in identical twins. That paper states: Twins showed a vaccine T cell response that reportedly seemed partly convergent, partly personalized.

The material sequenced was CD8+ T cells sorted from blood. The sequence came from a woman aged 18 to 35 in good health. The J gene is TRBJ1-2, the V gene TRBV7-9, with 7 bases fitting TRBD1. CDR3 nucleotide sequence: TGTGCCAGCAGCCCGACAGGGTATTATGGCTACACCTTC. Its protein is CASSPTGYYGYTF.